What follows is one T cell receptor beta chain and its context. Its antigen remains unidentified. No quality values exist for individual bases; no much larger clone is one base distant. The data stem from a study of vaccination and CD4 T cells after COVID-19 (dated by TCRdb to 2022 to 2024). Notes on the research overall: SARS-CoV-2 positivity had been established in the convalescent patients by nasal swab PCR, and mild disease was recorded in about 9 of these patients and severe disease in one. Six males and four females were included in the convalescent cohort, with two Hispanic individuals, seven Caucasians, two Asians and one multiracial person represented. Each participant got two doses of either the Pfizer-BioNTech BNT162b2 vaccine (n=8) or the Moderna mRNA-1273 vaccine (n=2). Post-COVID blood samples from convalescent patients were collected a median of around 100 days after diagnosis, with a range of roughly 35 to 180 days. Post-vaccine blood samples were taken a median of 72 days after the second vaccine dose, with a range of roughly 13 to 250 days. The cultures were stimulated with overlapping spike peptide pools from SARS-CoV-2 and from the common cold coronaviruses HCoV-NL63, HCoV-OC43 and HCoV-229E. As controls, cultures received a CEFX viral epitope pool (the positive control), an HIV-1 Nef peptide pool (the negative control), or no peptide at all. In around 10 COVID-19 convalescent patients and a few infection-naive healthy vaccine recipients, researchers compared the spike-specific CD4+ TCR repertoire from before mRNA vaccination with the repertoire from after. General conclusions and limits of the study: Among convalescent patients, a median about 86% of the SARS-CoV-2-reactive clones seen after vaccination appeared only after vaccination, which suggests priming specific to the vaccine. An increase in the median number of SARS-CoV-2-reactive clonotypes from 20 to 25 after infection to 38 after vaccination was observed, but the change was not found to be significant. Of the vaccine-specific clones in convalescent patients, 304 of 307, or nearly all, reacted only to SARS-CoV-2 spike and did not cross-react with common cold coronaviruses. The number of convalescent patients in the study was relatively small, and the study did not examine early timepoints following natural infection.

Receptor amplification or capture employed PCR. At the Johns Hopkins FTIC core, DNA from the cultured CD4+ T cells underwent TCR sequencing with the Oncomine TCR Beta short-read assay. Genomic DNA was extracted from the cultured CD4+ T cells with the QIAamp micro DNA kit. The Oncomine TCR Beta libraries from cultured CD4+ T cells were pooled using unique dual indexes and then sequenced on an Illumina iSeq 100. Per the original workflow: Non-productive sequences were filtered out, and CDR3s that did not start with C, did not end with F or W, or were shorter than 7 amino acids were discarded. Antigen-specific clonotypes were identified using the MANAFEST web application through comparison of peptide-stimulated wells with reference and other culture wells. For a clone to be called positive, the clone needed an FDR below 0.05, an odds ratio above 5, and a productive frequency above 0.1% in at least two of three replicate wells. A clonotype was classed as cross-reactive if the clonotype showed significant expansion both in SARS-CoV-2 spike wells and in at least one common cold coronavirus spike condition. CDR3 homology was assessed with Levenshtein distances (stringdist) and unrooted phylogenetic trees (ape) in R version 3.6.1. The public sequencing data were trimmed at Q25 with fastp and processed into clonotypes with MiXCR by TCRdb, which kept only in-frame beta chains. Here each entry gathers all rows of one CDR3 protein and keeps the most common genes and DNA. The V and J calls were not made by the authors but by TCRdb's processing. Recorded for this sample are around 9,800 distinct CDR3 sequences; around 53% of them occurred a single time. Around 20% of the sample rests with the top ten.

The meaning of the sample's treatment or condition label: approximately 9-day PBMC culture with coronavirus spike peptide pools or control peptides (ViraFEST assay). The study used the ViraFEST assay, which expanded antigen-specific T cells with peptide pools and then identified expanded clonotypes by TCR sequencing. The convalescent patients' positive SARS-CoV-2 PCR tests were from March to December 2020, which was before the Alpha, Beta and Delta variants emerged in the United States. Each well held 2.2 million or so PBMCs cultured with around 10 ug/ml peptide pools in IMDM containing approximately 5% human AB serum and 10 IU/ml IL-2. Half of the culture medium was replaced with fresh IL-2-containing medium on days 3 and 7. Once the cells had been in culture for about 10 days, the EasySep CD4+ T cell isolation kit was used to isolate CD4+ T cells by negative selection. Ficoll-Paque Plus gradient centrifugation was used to isolate PBMCs from whole blood, and the isolated PBMCs were then either used fresh or cryopreserved at -140C. Culture conditions were generally each tested in triplicate wells.

Looking up the germline V gene yields CDR1 MNHNS and CDR2 SASEGT. The cysteine opens and the phenylalanine closes a CDR3 of 13 amino acids. Of all the DNA, just the CDR3 is kept, 39 bases in frame from base 1. Relative to germline, V is 4 bases shorter and J is 7 bases shorter, with 11 bases between their ends. The clonotype originates from a human donor who had recovered from COVID-19. Sequencing was done on a sample of CD4+ T cells from blood, cultured in vitro. The chain couples TRBV6-1 to TRBJ2-1; no D gene call is confident. The nucleotide sequence reads TGTGCCAGCAGTGTGGTCAGTTTTAATGAGCAGTTCTTC. Its protein reads: CASSVVSFNEQFF.